The clone carrying this T cell receptor (beta chain) has only a few counts. Its antigen is not identified. Libraries were prepared by immunoSEQ multiplex PCR; TCRdb keeps only in-frame clonotypes and omits some of them. The data contain some 200,000 clones, approximately 61% of them singletons. CDR1 is SNHLY and CDR2 is FYNNEI in the germline V gene. The length of the CDR3 is 12 residues. V was pared by 6 bases and J by 6 bases, with 9 bases between. This sample is part of a study of shared clonotypes between healthy human individuals. The overall study: Contributing individuals were a couple of females and a few males aged 18 to 49. Each donor had three CD4 naive, three CD4 memory, two CD8 naive and one CD8 memory plate. Whole-study results and caveats: Naive subsets typically showed greater estimated richness than memory subsets.

The clonotype comes from a young man in good health. Sequenced: memory CD4+ T cells sorted from blood. Subset given: CD45RA-negative fraction. The J gene is TRBJ2-4, the V gene TRBV2, with D perhaps TRBD1 (5 bases). The CDR3 is CASRDDRNIQYF. The CDR3 coding sequence is TGTGCCAGCAGGGATGACAGAAACATTCAGTACTTC.